The T cell receptor (beta chain) under discussion was sequenced for a study of Ad26.COV2.S vaccination and SARS-CoV-2 variants. Some clones are missing from TCRdb's copy, which holds only in-frame ones; the method was immunoSEQ multiplex PCR. The sample lists just over 350,000 clones, about 91% occurring once. This clone has just one count. The CDR3 length is 14 residues. With 2 bases removed from V and 0 bases from J, the gap between germline ends came to 6 bases. Germline loops: CDR1 KGHSY, CDR2 FQNENV. Sequencing used peripheral blood, obtained after recovery from COVID-19. The chain combines TRBV16 with TRBJ2-3; D not resolved. The sequence was obtained from a human donor who had recovered from COVID-19. CDR3 sequence reads: CASSQGDSTDTQYF. The DNA of the CDR3 is TGTGCCAGCAGCCAAGGGGATAGCACAGATACGCAGTATTTT.